The 6 T cell receptor beta chains presented below share a single source sample, sequenced in a study of T cell clonotyping in hematopoietic cell transplantation. Time point specified: recipient sample about 28 days before transplant, after cytoreduction. TCRdb's table, derived via immunoSEQ multiplex PCR, lists solely in-frame clones and lacks some. The table includes 16,000 or so clones, 93% detected once. The sample here was peripheral blood mononuclear cells, taken before stem cell transplant. The receptors originated from a man younger than 30 with biphenotypic leukemia. Some clones in this sample may be carry-over from other donors' samples.

The chain carries TRBV5-4 and TRBJ2-4; 7 bases map to TRBD2. Germline-derived CDR1 and CDR2 are SGHNT and YYREEE (reference sequence). CDR3 length: 15 residues. Germline trimming cut 0 bases from V and 2 bases from J; bases unmatched to any gene: 2. The CDR3 here is CASSLAGRPKNIQYF. The CDR3 nucleotides read TGTGCCAGCAGCTTGGCCGGGAGGCCCAAAAACATTCAGTACTTC.

The V gene is TRBV2, the J gene TRBJ1-1; TRBD1 aligns across 10 bases. Germline lookup yields CDR1 SNHLY and CDR2 FYNNEI. The V segment lost 8 bases and the J segment 3 bases; nucleotides outside the gene matches: 6. The CDR3 contains 14 residues. The CDR3 DNA sequence: TGTGCCAGCGAGAGACAGGGGGCGTACACTGAAGCTTTCTTT. Translation gives CASERQGAYTEAFF.

The rearrangement uses TRBV4-3 and TRBJ2-2; the D gene is possibly TRBD1 (6 bases). The CDR3 spans 15 residues. Trimming left V 1 base short and J 6 bases short, with 12 bases between. The germline V gene encodes CDR1 LGHNA and CDR2 YSLEER. This CDR3 reads CASSQGHRDPGELFF. CDR3 sequence (DNA): TGCGCCAGCAGCCAAGGCCACAGGGATCCCGGGGAGCTGTTTTTT.

V and J are TRBV2 and TRBJ2-7; TRBD1 matches at 9 bases. Unmatched junction bases numbered 4, after V lost 7 bases and J lost 6 bases. CDR3 length: 12 amino acids. Germline CDR1 is SNHLY and CDR2 is FYNNEI. Written as DNA, the CDR3 is TGTGCCAGCAATTCGGACAGGGGCGAGCAGTACTTC. It encodes CASNSDRGEQYF.

V usage is TRBV6-6 and J usage is TRBJ2-3; 12 bases are shared with TRBD2. CDR1 MNHNY and CDR2 SVGAGI come from the germline V gene (reference sequence). The CDR3 totals 13 residues. V shed 9 bases, J shed 3 bases, and the junction held 1 base outside the gene matches. The CDR3 DNA follows: TGTGCCAGTCTAGCGGGGGGGACAGATACGCAGTATTTT. This sequence encodes CASLAGGTDTQYF.

V and J are TRBV5-4 and TRBJ2-2; D remains ambiguous. The CDR3 covers 14 residues. V lost 4 bases and J 1 base, leaving 8 bases between the germline ends. Per the germline V gene, CDR1 is SGHNT and CDR2 is YYREEE (reference sequence). The CDR3 reads CASSGTWNTGELFF. The CDR3 nucleotides are TGTGCCAGCAGCGGTACTTGGAACACCGGGGAGCTGTTTTTT. Supplemented by reference TRBV5-4 and TRBJ2-2, the full variable domain reads ETGVTQSPTHLIKTRGQQVTLRCSSQSGHNTVSWYQQALGQGPQFIFQYYREEENGRGNFPPRFSGLQFPNYSSELNVNALELDDSALYLCASSGTWNTGELFFGEGSRLTVL.